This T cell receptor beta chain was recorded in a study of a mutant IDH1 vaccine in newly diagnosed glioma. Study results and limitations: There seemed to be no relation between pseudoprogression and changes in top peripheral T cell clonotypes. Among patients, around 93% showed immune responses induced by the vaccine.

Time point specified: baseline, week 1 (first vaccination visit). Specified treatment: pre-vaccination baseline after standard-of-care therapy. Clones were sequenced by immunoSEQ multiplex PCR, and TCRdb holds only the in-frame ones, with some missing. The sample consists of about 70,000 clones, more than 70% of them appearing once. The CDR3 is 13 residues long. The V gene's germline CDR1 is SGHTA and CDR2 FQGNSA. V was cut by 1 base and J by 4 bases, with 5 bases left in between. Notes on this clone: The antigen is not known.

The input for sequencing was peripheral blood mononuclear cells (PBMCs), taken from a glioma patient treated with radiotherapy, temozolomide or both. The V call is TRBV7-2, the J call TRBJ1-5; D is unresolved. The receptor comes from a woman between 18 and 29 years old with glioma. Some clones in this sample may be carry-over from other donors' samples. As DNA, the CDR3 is TGTGCCAGCAGCTTAGGGCCTAATCAGCCCCAGCATTTT. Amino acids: CASSLGPNQPQHF.